The 19 T cell receptor beta chains below were found in one sample sequenced in a study of T cell repertoires in cytomegalovirus infection. No antigen has been assigned to these receptors. A single record per CDR3 protein comes from TCRdb applying MiXCR to the reads. The repertoire holds fewer than 350,000 distinct CDR3 sequences, with 25% to 35% as singletons. The specimen comprised cultured PBMCs, sampled from culture after CMV antigen stimulation. These receptors came from a human donor in good health (CMV status not recorded). Some clones in this sample may be carry-over from other donors' samples.

This clonotype was observed a handful of times. The rearrangement uses TRBV20-1 and TRBJ2-7, with TRBD2 matching 8 bases. Germline assignment: CDR1 DFQATT and CDR2 SNEGSKA (reference sequence). The ends lost 6 bases at V and 4 bases at J; junction bases unmatched: 11. The CDR3 runs to 14 residues. CDR3 coding DNA: TGCAGTGCAAATACCGGGACTAGACTGTACGAGCAGTACTTC. Translating it yields CSANTGTRLYEQYF.

This clonotype was seen only a few times. In DNA, the CDR3 is TGTGCCAGCAGTTACCCAGCGGGGGGGCTCCAAGAGACCCAGTACTTC. Translated, it gives CASSYPAGGLQETQYF. The V gene is TRBV6-2 or TRBV6-3, the J gene TRBJ2-5; 10 bases are a match to TRBD2. Germline values: CDR1 MNHEY, CDR2 SVGEGT. The CDR3 covers 16 residues. J was trimmed by 1 base and V by 2 bases; bases with no gene match: 4.

The V gene is TRBV7-2, the J gene TRBJ2-7; TRBD1 or TRBD2 may be the D gene (5 bases each). This CDR3 comprises 15 residues. Germline V CDR1 and CDR2: SGHTA, FQGNSA. Trimming removed 3 bases from V and 0 bases from J, with 12 bases in between. The CDR3 spells CASSFRDVPSYEQYF. The CDR3 coding sequence is TGTGCCAGCAGCTTCCGGGACGTCCCCTCCTACGAGCAGTACTTC.

This clonotype has more than one count but fewer than ten. The V call is TRBV11-2, the J call TRBJ2-4; D ambiguous. The CDR3 totals 13 residues. Trimming removed 0 bases from V and 6 bases from J, with 6 bases in between. Germline assignment: CDR1 SGHAT and CDR2 FQNNGV. The CDR3 here is CASSLEWGNIQYF. The CDR3 DNA is TGTGCCAGCAGCTTAGAATGGGGAAACATTCAGTACTTC.

This clonotype has a count of ten or more. The chain links TRBV6-1 to TRBJ2-5; a possible D gene is TRBD1 (5 bases). V lost 2 bases, J lost 0 bases, and 7 bases lay in between. CDR1 and CDR2 from the germline V gene are MNHNS and SASEGT. The CDR3 is 14 amino acids. CDR3 bases: TGTGCCAGCAGTGAAAGGACATACCAAGAGACCCAGTACTTC. It specifies CASSERTYQETQYF.

The chain recombines TRBV6-1 with TRBJ1-1; D is possibly TRBD1 (6 bases). The V end lost 5 bases, the J end lost 2 bases, and 12 bases lay between the germline ends. The CDR3 length is 14 residues. Germline values: CDR1 MNHNS, CDR2 SASEGT. This CDR3 is CASSSTDRNTEAFF. DNA for the CDR3: TGTGCCAGCAGTTCTACGGACAGAAACACTGAAGCTTTCTTT.

This chain joins TRBV6-6 and TRBJ2-1; 12 nucleotides agree with TRBD2. Germline V lookup: CDR1 MNHNY, CDR2 SVGAGI (reference sequence). There are 15 residues in the CDR3. Germline trimming cut 0 bases from V and 8 bases from J; bases unmatched to any gene: 2. The CDR3 spells CASSYSSSGRDEQFF. The CDR3 coding sequence is TGTGCCAGCAGTTACTCGTCTAGCGGGAGGGATGAGCAGTTCTTC.

The rearrangement uses TRBV6-6 and TRBJ2-2; D gene unclear. Between the trimmed V and J ends, which lost 8 bases and 3 bases, there was a span of 7 bases. Germline V CDR1 and CDR2: MNHNY, SVGAGI (reference sequence). The CDR3 extends over 12 amino acids. The CDR3: CASLWDTGELFF. CDR3 in DNA: TGTGCCAGCCTTTGGGACACCGGGGAGCTGTTTTTT.

This clonotype was seen a handful of times. The V and J genes are TRBV7-9 and TRBJ2-2; unclear D gene. The length of the CDR3 is 12 residues. CDR1 SEHNR and CDR2 FQNEAQ come from the germline V gene (reference sequence). Trimming cost V 5 bases and J 7 bases, with 8 bases left between them. In nucleotides, the CDR3 is TGTGCCAGCAGCCAGGTTGACGGGGAGCTGTTTTTT. It specifies CASSQVDGELFF.

This clonotype was detected a few times. This rearrangement joins TRBV7-9 to TRBJ1-1; D call uncertain. Germline V CDR1 and CDR2: SEHNR, FQNEAQ (reference sequence). Trimming shortened V by 4 bases and J by 1 base, and 7 bases separated the two germline ends. This CDR3 is built from 13 residues. The CDR3 nucleotides are TGTGCCAGCAGCTGGGAGGGGAACACTGAAGCTTTCTTT. Protein: CASSWEGNTEAFF.

This clonotype has only a few counts. V is TRBV12-3 or TRBV12-4 and J is TRBJ2-3, with TRBD1 matching over 8 bases. This CDR3 has 14 residues. The V and J ends lost 6 bases and 1 base, in that order; junction bases with no gene match: 3. The CDR3 coding sequence is TGTGCCAGCAGAGGGACAGGTGGCACAGATACGCAGTATTTT. Translating gives CASRGTGGTDTQYF.

The chain links TRBV6-6 to TRBJ2-5; the match to TRBD2 covers 8 bases. The V segment lost 6 bases and the J segment 5 bases; nucleotides outside the gene matches: 2. The germline gives CDR1 MNHNY, CDR2 SVGAGI (reference sequence). The CDR3 has 12 residues. The CDR3 DNA follows: TGTGCCAGCAGCGGGGGGGCCGAGACCCAGTACTTC. Translating it yields CASSGGAETQYF.

V usage is TRBV19 and J usage is TRBJ1-4; 7 bases match TRBD1. CDR1 and CDR2 (germline): LNHDA, SQIVND (reference sequence). The CDR3 is 13 residues long. The trim removed 8 bases at V and 8 bases at J, leaving 8 bases unmatched. The CDR3 nucleotides read TGTGCCAGTTCAGGGGGGACGATCGAAAAACTGTTTTTT. Translation: CASSGGTIEKLFF.

The CDR3 region has the DNA TGTGCCAGCAGCCCCACGTCGGGGCCAGATACGCAGTATTTT. Translating it yields CASSPTSGPDTQYF. The rearrangement joins TRBV9 to TRBJ2-3; the D call may be TRBD1 or TRBD2 (5 bases each). Germline assignment: CDR1 SGDLS and CDR2 YYNGEE. The germline V and J ends were trimmed by 4 bases and 4 bases, with 13 bases remaining between them. This CDR3 contains 14 residues.

There are a few counts of this clonotype. The chain couples TRBV28 to TRBJ2-1, with 15 bases that match TRBD2. Germline V gives CDR1 MDHEN, CDR2 SYDVKM. This CDR3 has 18 residues. The trim removed 5 bases at V and 4 bases at J, leaving 9 bases unmatched. CDR3 sequence reads: CASSAPGTSGRRYNEQFF. For the CDR3, the DNA is TGTGCCAGCAGTGCCCCGGGGACTAGCGGGAGGAGATACAATGAGCAGTTCTTC.

The sample holds one count of this clonotype. A much larger clone lies one base from this, so it may be a read error. The gene calls are TRBV7-8 and TRBJ1-2; possibly TRBD1 for D (5 bases). Trimming left V 7 bases short and J 8 bases short, with 26 bases between. The CDR3 contains 16 residues. Per germline, CDR1 SGHVS and CDR2 FQNEAQ. This CDR3 reads CASNPTGGLSRAGYTF. The DNA of the CDR3 is TGTGCCAGCAACCCCACCGGGGGACTGTCCCGAGCGGGCTACACCTTC.

At least ten counts were recorded for this clonotype. The genes are TRBV11-2 and TRBJ2-1; 8 bases line up with TRBD2. Germline loops: CDR1 SGHAT, CDR2 FQNNGV. After removal of 2 bases from V and 3 bases from J, the junction contained 6 bases not matched to a gene. CDR3 length: 16 residues. In DNA form, the CDR3 reads TGTGCCAGCAGCTTACAGGGACTAGTAATCTACAATGAGCAGTTCTTC. It translates to CASSLQGLVIYNEQFF.

The gene calls are TRBV3-1 and TRBJ2-3, with D perhaps matching TRBD2 (6 bases). Germline V gene data show CDR1 as LGHDT and CDR2 as YNNKEL (reference sequence). The CDR3 extends over 15 amino acids. Between the trimmed V and J ends, which lost 4 bases and 2 bases, there was a span of 13 bases. The CDR3 here is CASSPGGGYTDTQYF. The CDR3 nucleotides read TGTGCCAGCAGCCCGGGTGGGGGGTACACAGATACGCAGTATTTT.

The V gene is TRBV7-2, the J gene TRBJ2-5; tentatively, D is TRBD2 (5 bases). The length of the CDR3 is 13 residues. V gave up 5 bases and J gave up 3 bases, with 10 bases separating them. CDR1 and CDR2 (germline): SGHTA, FQGNSA. In nucleotides, the CDR3 is TGTGCCAGCAGCCCTACTAGAGAAGAGACCCAGTACTTC. This sequence encodes CASSPTREETQYF.